This record looks at one T cell receptor (beta chain) sequence and its context. This sample includes further DNA sequences coding for the same CDR3. TCRdb keeps only in-frame clones here, not all; method: immunoSEQ multiplex PCR. Of roughly 80,000 clones listed, just over 90% are singletons. The data originate from a study of T cell responses to AZD1222 COVID-19 vaccine. CDR3 length: 13 residues. Trimming removed 1 base from V and 2 bases from J, with 5 bases in between. In germline, CDR1 is SGHDN, CDR2 FVKESK. The input for sequencing was peripheral blood, taken on day 0 of MenACWY control vaccination. The chain links TRBV14 to TRBJ1-1; D is perhaps TRBD1 (5 bases). The TCR was taken from an adult in good health. This CDR3 is CASSQGGNTEAFF. The CDR3 DNA is TGTGCCAGCAGCCAAGGGGGCAACACTGAAGCTTTCTTT.